Shown below are 23 T cell receptor beta chains from a single sample sequenced in a study of shared clonotypes between healthy human individuals. Data came from immunoSEQ multiplex PCR; TCRdb stores just in-frame clones and leaves some out. The sample holds about 480,000 clones, around 79% seen once. The sequenced material came from PBMCs. The receptor set was obtained from a woman between 35 and 50 years old in good health. Some clones in this sample may be carry-over from other donors' samples.

CDR3 amino acids: CASSRWTSGSTGELFF. For the CDR3, the DNA is TGCGCCAGCAGCCGATGGACTAGCGGGAGTACCGGGGAGCTGTTTTTT. This chain uses TRBV5-1 with TRBJ2-2; TRBD2 matches 13 bases. Germline loops: CDR1 SGHRS, CDR2 YFSETQ. With 4 bases clipped from V and 5 bases from J, the junction kept 5 bases outside the gene matches. The CDR3 is 16 residues long.

The rearrangement links TRBV30 to TRBJ2-7, with no clear D. Germline CDR1 is GTSNPN and CDR2 is SVGIG (reference sequence). The length of the CDR3 is 12 residues. Trimming shortened V by 1 base and J by 5 bases, and 9 bases separated the two germline ends. The CDR3 nucleotides are TGTGCCTGGAGTGGTGGGCCCCACGAGCAGTACTTC. Its translation: CAWSGGPHEQYF.

The chain is built from TRBV7-9 and TRBJ2-1, with 11 bases lining up with TRBD2. Germline V gene sequence: CDR1 SEHNR, CDR2 FQNEAQ (reference sequence). The V and J ends lost 4 bases and 3 bases, in that order; junction bases with no gene match: 8. The CDR3 spans 17 residues. CDR3 DNA: TGTGCCAGCAGCTCTCGACTAGCGGGAATGTTCTACAATGAGCAGTTCTTC. Residues: CASSSRLAGMFYNEQFF.

This clone was recorded once. The chain couples TRBV2 to TRBJ1-2; D is perhaps TRBD1 (5 bases). V lost 5 bases to trimming and J lost 0 bases, with 13 bases between them. This CDR3 has 15 residues. CDR1 and CDR2 from the germline V gene are SNHLY and FYNNEI. The CDR3 spells CASSPTGGPNYGYTF. The DNA for the CDR3 is TGTGCCAGCAGTCCAACAGGAGGCCCTAACTATGGCTACACCTTC. Together with reference TRBV2 and TRBJ1-2, the CDR3 gives the full variable domain: EPEVTQTPSHQVTQMGQEVILRCVPISNHLYFYWYRQILGQKVEFLVSFYNNEISEKSEIFDDQFSVERPDGSNFTLKIRSTKLEDSAMYFCASSPTGGPNYGYTFGSGTRLTVV.

With regard to this clone: At one of its ends the junction is not consistent with the germline gene, which may arise from a read error. Here the CDR3 DNA reads TGTGCCAGCTCAGCACCACAGGGGTCGACCGGGGAGCTGTTTTTT. It yields the protein CASSAPQGSTGELFF. This chain joins TRBV18 and TRBJ2-2; 7 bases align to TRBD1. The CDR3 runs 15 residues. Germline lookup yields CDR1 KGHSH and CDR2 LQKENI.

The rearrangement uses TRBV19 and TRBJ2-6; D call uncertain. The ends were cut back, 3 bases at V and 0 bases at J, with 9 bases in the middle. The CDR3 is 16 amino acids. Germline-derived CDR1 and CDR2 are LNHDA and SQIVND (reference sequence). CDR3 in amino acids: CASSIGPLSGANVLTF. CDR3 sequence (DNA): TGTGCCAGTAGTATCGGACCTCTCTCTGGGGCCAACGTCCTGACTTTC.

This clone has just one count. The V gene is TRBV11-2, the J gene TRBJ2-7, with no clear D. CDR3 length equals 12 residues. V was cut by 2 bases and J by 5 bases, with 7 bases left in between. Germline values: CDR1 SGHAT, CDR2 FQNNGV. The CDR3: CASSLLGHEQYF. CDR3 DNA: TGTGCCAGCAGCTTATTAGGCCACGAGCAGTACTTC.

The CDR3 DNA reads TGTGCCAGCAGCCCTCAGGGGCGGGACGTGAACACTGAAGCTTTCTTT. This translates into CASSPQGRDVNTEAFF. The chain combines TRBV5-4 with TRBJ1-1; possible D gene TRBD1, 6 bases. CDR1 SGHNT and CDR2 YYREEE come from the germline V gene (reference sequence). Trimming pared 4 bases from V and 0 bases from J, leaving 16 bases between. The CDR3 covers 16 residues.

The chain joins TRBV18 to TRBJ2-5; D gene ambiguous. The germline V gene has CDR1 KGHSH and CDR2 LQKENI. Trimming removed 7 bases at V and 1 base at J, with 10 bases between. The CDR3 covers 13 residues. The CDR3: CASLGRIQETQYF. In nucleotides, the CDR3 is TGTGCCAGCTTAGGACGGATCCAAGAGACCCAGTACTTC.

The CDR3 DNA reads as TGCAGCGTTGAATACGGAGCTAAGTACAATGAGCAGTTCTTC. Amino acid sequence: CSVEYGAKYNEQFF. V gene TRBV29-1 combines with J gene TRBJ2-1; D is uncertain. Trimming left V 2 bases short and J 4 bases short, with 12 bases between. The CDR3 sequence is 14 residues long. From germline, CDR1 is SQVTM and CDR2 ANQGSEA.

This chain joins TRBV6-5 and TRBJ1-2, with D tentatively TRBD1 (6 bases). Germline V lookup: CDR1 MNHEY, CDR2 SVGAGI. Trimming removed 0 bases from V and 8 bases from J, with 13 bases in between. The CDR3 runs to 14 residues. The chain's CDR3 is CASSYSSETGGYTF. CDR3 sequence (DNA): TGTGCCAGCAGTTACTCCTCCGAGACAGGAGGCTACACCTTC.

V and J are TRBV5-1 and TRBJ2-7; tentatively, D is TRBD1 (5 bases). The length of the CDR3 is 16 residues. V was trimmed by 0 bases and J by 2 bases, leaving 15 bases between them. Germline lookup yields CDR1 SGHRS and CDR2 YFSETQ. CDR3 residues: CASSLGRGHPTYEQYF. The DNA for the CDR3 is TGCGCCAGCAGCTTGGGACGAGGACACCCGACCTACGAGCAGTACTTC.

The rearrangement joins TRBV29-1 to TRBJ2-1; 9 positions agree with TRBD2. V lost 4 bases and J lost 6; bases outside the gene matches: 4. The germline V gene encodes CDR1 SQVTM and CDR2 ANQGSEA. The CDR3 runs 13 residues. DNA for the CDR3: TGCAGCGTTGGGGCGGGAGGGGGCAATGAGCAGTTCTTC. Its protein is CSVGAGGGNEQFF.

The V gene is TRBV28, the J gene TRBJ2-3, with 11 positions matching TRBD2. V trimming: 1 base; J trimming: 3 bases; junction bases outside the gene matches: 0. Germline V gene sequence: CDR1 MDHEN, CDR2 SYDVKM. This CDR3 is 15 amino acids long. The CDR3 DNA sequence: TGTGCCAGCAGTTTATCTAGCGGGAGGACAGATACGCAGTATTTT. It codes for CASSLSSGRTDTQYF. Looking up the rest from reference TRBV28 and TRBJ2-3 gives the full variable domain: DVKVTQSSRYLVKRTGEKVFLECVQDMDHENMFWYRQDPGLGLRLIYFSYDVKMKEKGDIPEGYSVSREKKERFSLILESASTNQTSMYLCASSLSSGRTDTQYFGPGTRLTVL.

V gene TRBV9 combines with J gene TRBJ2-7; D is unresolved. Trimming removed 0 bases at V and 2 bases at J, with 9 bases between. CDR3 length: 14 residues. Germline loops: CDR1 SGDLS, CDR2 YYNGEE. The CDR3 DNA sequence: TGTGCCAGCAGCGTAGGGACGGATACCTACGAGCAGTACTTC. Translated: CASSVGTDTYEQYF.

This clone occurred a few times. This chain connects TRBV9 to TRBJ2-1, with D perhaps matching TRBD2 (5 bases). The germline V gene encodes CDR1 SGDLS and CDR2 YYNGEE. The CDR3 runs 16 residues. Trimming removed 0 bases from V and 5 bases from J, with 15 bases in between. CDR3: CASSVAVSAHNNEQFF. The CDR3 coding sequence is TGTGCCAGCAGCGTAGCTGTTAGCGCCCATAACAATGAGCAGTTCTTC.

The CDR3 DNA follows: TGTGCCTGGACCTTAACAGGGGGGAATTCACCCCTCCACTTT. Translated: CAWTLTGGNSPLHF. The chain combines TRBV30 with TRBJ1-6; TRBD1 matches at 8 bases. With 4 bases clipped from V and 7 bases from J, the junction kept 6 bases outside the gene matches. The CDR3 runs to 14 residues. CDR1 is GTSNPN, CDR2 SVGIG, per germline (reference sequence). Drawing the rest from reference TRBV30 and TRBJ1-6, the complete variable domain is SQTIHQWPATLVQPVGSPLSLECTVEGTSNPNLYWYRQAAGRGLQLLFYSVGIGQISSEVPQNLSASRPQDRQFILSSKKLLLSDSGFYLCAWTLTGGNSPLHFGNGTRLTVT.

The chain joins TRBV28 to TRBJ2-7, with TRBD2 matching over 8 bases. The germline V gene encodes CDR1 MDHEN and CDR2 SYDVKM. This CDR3 comprises 17 residues. With V trimmed by 5 bases and J by 4 bases, 16 bases remained unmatched. The CDR3 here is CASSRRAREREKYEQYF. As DNA, the CDR3 is TGTGCCAGCAGTAGAAGAGCTCGGGAGCGGGAGAAGTACGAGCAGTACTTC.

This clone has only one observation. The junction departs from the called germline gene at one end, perhaps through a read error. The J gene is TRBJ2-3, the V gene TRBV27; D ambiguous. In germline, CDR1 is MNHEY, CDR2 SMNVEV (reference sequence). The CDR3 loop spans 12 amino acids. CDR3 sequence (DNA): TGCCCCAGCTCCACCGGTCCAGATACGCAGTATTTT. It encodes CPSSTGPDTQYF.

This sequence joins TRBV6-6 and TRBJ1-1; D may be TRBD1 (6 bases). V gave up 2 bases and J gave up 1 base, with 14 bases separating them. Germline V gene lookup returns CDR1 MNHNY and CDR2 SVGAGI (reference sequence). The CDR3 has 16 amino acids. CDR3 sequence (DNA): TGTGCCAGCAGTTACGACGGACAGCATCCGAACACTGAAGCTTTCTTT. Amino acid sequence: CASSYDGQHPNTEAFF.

The V and J genes are TRBV7-6 and TRBJ2-2, with TRBD2 as a possible D gene (6 bases). Germline values: CDR1 SGHVS, CDR2 FNYEAQ. Trimming cost V 1 base and J 5 bases, with 17 bases left between them. CDR3 length equals 17 residues. CDR3: CASSLGGEASDTGELFF. In DNA form, the CDR3 reads TGTGCCAGCAGCTTAGGGGGCGAGGCTAGCGATACCGGGGAGCTGTTTTTT.

V gene TRBV28 combines with J gene TRBJ2-1, with 8 positions matching TRBD2. This CDR3 comprises 15 residues. Germline V gene sequence: CDR1 MDHEN, CDR2 SYDVKM. Trimming took 5 bases from V and 4 from J; bases not matched to a gene: 7. CDR3 region: CASSPPGLGYNEQFF. For the CDR3, the DNA is TGTGCCAGCAGTCCTCCGGGACTAGGGTACAATGAGCAGTTCTTC.

The chain employs TRBV9 and TRBJ2-3, with TRBD2 as a possible D gene (5 bases). Trimming shortened V by 6 bases and J by 0 bases, and 14 bases separated the two germline ends. The CDR3 runs to 15 residues. The germline V gene has CDR1 SGDLS and CDR2 YYNGEE. Here the CDR3 DNA reads TGTGCCAGCAACCGGGGTGGCGCGAGCACAGATACGCAGTATTTT. Translated, it gives CASNRGGASTDTQYF.